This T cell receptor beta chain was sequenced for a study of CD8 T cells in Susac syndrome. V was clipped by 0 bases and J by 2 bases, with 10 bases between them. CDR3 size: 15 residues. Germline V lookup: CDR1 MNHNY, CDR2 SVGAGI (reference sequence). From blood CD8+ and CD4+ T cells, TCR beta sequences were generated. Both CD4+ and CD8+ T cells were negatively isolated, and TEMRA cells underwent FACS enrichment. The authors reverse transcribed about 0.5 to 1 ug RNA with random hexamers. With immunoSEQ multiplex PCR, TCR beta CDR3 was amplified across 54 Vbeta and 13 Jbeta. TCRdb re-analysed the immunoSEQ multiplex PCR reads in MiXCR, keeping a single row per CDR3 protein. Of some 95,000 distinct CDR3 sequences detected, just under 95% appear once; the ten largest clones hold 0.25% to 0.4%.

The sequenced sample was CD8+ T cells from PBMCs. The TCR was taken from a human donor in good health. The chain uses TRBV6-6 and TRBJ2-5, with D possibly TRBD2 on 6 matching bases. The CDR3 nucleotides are TGTGCCAGCAGTTACTCACCCAGCGGGCAAGAGACCCAGTACTTC. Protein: CASSYSPSGQETQYF.